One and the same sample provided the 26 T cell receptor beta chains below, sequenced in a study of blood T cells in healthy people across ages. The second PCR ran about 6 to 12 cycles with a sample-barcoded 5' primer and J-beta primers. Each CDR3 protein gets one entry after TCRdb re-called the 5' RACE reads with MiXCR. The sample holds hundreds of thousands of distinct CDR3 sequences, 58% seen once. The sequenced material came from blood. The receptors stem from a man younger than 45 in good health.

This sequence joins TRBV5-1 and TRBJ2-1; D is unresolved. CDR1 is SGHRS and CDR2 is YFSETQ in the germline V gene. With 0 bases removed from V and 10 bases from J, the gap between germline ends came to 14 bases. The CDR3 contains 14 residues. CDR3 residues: CASSLETPAHEQFF. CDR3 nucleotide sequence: TGCGCCAGCAGCTTGGAGACCCCCGCGCACGAGCAGTTCTTC.

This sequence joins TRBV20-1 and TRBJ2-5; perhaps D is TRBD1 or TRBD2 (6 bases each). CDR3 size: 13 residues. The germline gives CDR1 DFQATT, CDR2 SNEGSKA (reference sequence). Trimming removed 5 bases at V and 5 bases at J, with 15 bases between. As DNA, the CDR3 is TGCAGTGCTGTTGGGTGGGGGGCGGAGACCCAGTACTTC. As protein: CSAVGWGAETQYF.

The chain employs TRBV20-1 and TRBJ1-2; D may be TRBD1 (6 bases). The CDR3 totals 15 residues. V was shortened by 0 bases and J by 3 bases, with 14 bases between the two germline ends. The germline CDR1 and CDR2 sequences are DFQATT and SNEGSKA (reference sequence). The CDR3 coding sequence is TGCAGTGCTAGAGATTCGGGGGCTAGGGACTATGGCTACACCTTC. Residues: CSARDSGARDYGYTF.

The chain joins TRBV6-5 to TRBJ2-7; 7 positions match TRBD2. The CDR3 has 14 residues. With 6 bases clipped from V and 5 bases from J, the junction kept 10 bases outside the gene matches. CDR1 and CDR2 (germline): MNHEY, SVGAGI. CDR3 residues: CASSHRGGVDEQYF. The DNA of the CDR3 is TGTGCCAGCAGCCATCGGGGAGGGGTAGACGAGCAGTACTTC.

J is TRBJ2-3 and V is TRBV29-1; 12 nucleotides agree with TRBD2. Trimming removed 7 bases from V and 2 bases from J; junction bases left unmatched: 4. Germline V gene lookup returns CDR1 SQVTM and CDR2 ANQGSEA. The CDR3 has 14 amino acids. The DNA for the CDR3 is TGCAGCGCCGGACTAGCGGGGTTCACAGATACGCAGTATTTT. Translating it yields CSAGLAGFTDTQYF.

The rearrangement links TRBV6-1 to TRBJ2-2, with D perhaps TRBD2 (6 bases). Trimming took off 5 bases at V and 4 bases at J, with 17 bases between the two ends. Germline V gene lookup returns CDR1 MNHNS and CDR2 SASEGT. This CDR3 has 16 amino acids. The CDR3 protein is CASSNPGAPFTGELFF. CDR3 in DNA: TGTGCCAGCAGTAACCCGGGAGCCCCATTCACCGGGGAGCTGTTTTTT.

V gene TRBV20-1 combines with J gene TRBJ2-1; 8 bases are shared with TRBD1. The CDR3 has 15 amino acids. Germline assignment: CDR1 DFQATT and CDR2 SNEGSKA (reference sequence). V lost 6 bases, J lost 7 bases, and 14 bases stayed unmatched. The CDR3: CSAPDRGQGGNEQFF. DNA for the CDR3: TGCAGTGCCCCGGACCGAGGACAGGGTGGGAATGAGCAGTTCTTC.

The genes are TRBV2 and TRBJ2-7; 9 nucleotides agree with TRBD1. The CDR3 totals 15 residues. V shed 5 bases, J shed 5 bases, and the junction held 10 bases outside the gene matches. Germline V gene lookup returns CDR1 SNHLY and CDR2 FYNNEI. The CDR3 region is CASSSIRDRANEQYF. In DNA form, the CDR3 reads TGTGCCAGCAGTTCTATCCGGGACAGGGCCAACGAGCAGTACTTC.

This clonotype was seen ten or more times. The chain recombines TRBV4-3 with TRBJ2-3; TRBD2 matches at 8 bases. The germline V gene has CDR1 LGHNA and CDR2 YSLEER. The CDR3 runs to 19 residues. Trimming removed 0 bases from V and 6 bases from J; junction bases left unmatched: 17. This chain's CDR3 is CASSQDFRREDLIRDTQYF. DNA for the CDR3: TGCGCCAGCAGCCAAGATTTTAGGCGGGAGGACCTGATCCGGGATACGCAGTATTTT.

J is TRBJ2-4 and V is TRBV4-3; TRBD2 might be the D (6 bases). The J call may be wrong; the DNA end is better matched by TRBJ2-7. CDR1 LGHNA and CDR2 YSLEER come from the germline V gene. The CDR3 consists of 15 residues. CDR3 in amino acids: CASSQDLAVRYEQYF. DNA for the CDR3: TGCGCCAGCAGCCAAGATTTAGCGGTCCGCTACGAGCAGTACTTC.

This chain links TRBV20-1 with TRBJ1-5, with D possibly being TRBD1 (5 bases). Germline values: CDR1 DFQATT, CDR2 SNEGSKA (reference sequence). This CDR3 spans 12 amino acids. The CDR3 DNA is TGCAGCGCAGGGTCATTGGGTCAGCCCCAGCATTTT. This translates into CSAGSLGQPQHF.

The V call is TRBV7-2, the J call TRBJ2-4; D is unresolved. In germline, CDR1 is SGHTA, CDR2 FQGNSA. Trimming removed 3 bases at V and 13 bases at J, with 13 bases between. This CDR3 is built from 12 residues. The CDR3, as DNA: TGTGCCAGCAGCTTTAATATGGGTTTCCAGTACTTC. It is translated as CASSFNMGFQYF.

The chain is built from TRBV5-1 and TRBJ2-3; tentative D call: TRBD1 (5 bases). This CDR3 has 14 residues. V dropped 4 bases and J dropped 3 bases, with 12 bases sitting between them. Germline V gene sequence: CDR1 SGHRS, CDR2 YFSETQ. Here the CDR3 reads CASSVAKGTDTQYF. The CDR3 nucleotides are TGCGCCAGCAGCGTGGCGAAGGGGACAGATACGCAGTATTTT.

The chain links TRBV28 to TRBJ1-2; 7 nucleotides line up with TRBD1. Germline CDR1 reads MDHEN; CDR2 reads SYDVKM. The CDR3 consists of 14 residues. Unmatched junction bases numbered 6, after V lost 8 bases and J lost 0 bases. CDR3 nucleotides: TGTGCCAGCTTTGTCACAGGGGCTAACTATGGCTACACCTTC. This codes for CASFVTGANYGYTF.

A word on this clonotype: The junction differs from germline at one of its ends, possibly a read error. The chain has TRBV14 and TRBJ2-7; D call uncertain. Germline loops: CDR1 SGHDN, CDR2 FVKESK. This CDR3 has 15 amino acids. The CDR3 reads CASSQRPIPFDEQYF. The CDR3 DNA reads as TGTGCCAGTAGCCAGCGTCCCATACCGTTTGACGAGCAGTACTTC.

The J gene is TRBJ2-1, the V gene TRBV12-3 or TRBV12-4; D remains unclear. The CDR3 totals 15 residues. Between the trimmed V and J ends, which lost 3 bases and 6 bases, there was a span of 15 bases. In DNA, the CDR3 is TGTGCCAGCAGTTTTGGAAGTTTGTTATCCAATGAGCAGTTCTTC. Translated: CASSFGSLLSNEQFF.

The CDR3 reads CSVGPSSSYNEQFF. Written as DNA, the CDR3 is TGCAGCGTTGGACCATCGAGCTCCTACAATGAGCAGTTCTTC. This rearrangement joins TRBV29-1 to TRBJ2-1; D unclear. V was cut by 4 bases and J by 0 bases, with 10 bases left in between. The CDR3 consists of 14 residues. Germline V gene data show CDR1 as SQVTM and CDR2 as ANQGSEA.

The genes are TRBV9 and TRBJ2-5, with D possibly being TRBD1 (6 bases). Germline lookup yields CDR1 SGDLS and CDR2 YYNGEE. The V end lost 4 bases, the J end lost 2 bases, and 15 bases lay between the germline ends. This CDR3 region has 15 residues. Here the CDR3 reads CASSLTGFEQETQYF. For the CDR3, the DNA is TGTGCCAGCAGCTTGACAGGCTTTGAGCAAGAGACCCAGTACTTC. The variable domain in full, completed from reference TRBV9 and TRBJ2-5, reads DSGVTQTPKHLITATGQRVTLRCSPRSGDLSVYWYQQSLDQGLQFLIQYYNGEERAKGNILERFSAQQFPDLHSELNLSSLELGDSALYFCASSLTGFEQETQYFGPGTRLLVL.

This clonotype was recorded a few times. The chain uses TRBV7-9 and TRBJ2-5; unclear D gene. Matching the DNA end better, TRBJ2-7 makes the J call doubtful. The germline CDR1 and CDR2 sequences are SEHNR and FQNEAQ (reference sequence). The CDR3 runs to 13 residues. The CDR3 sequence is CASSLKAYYEQYF. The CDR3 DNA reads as TGTGCCAGCAGCTTAAAAGCATACTACGAGCAGTACTTC.

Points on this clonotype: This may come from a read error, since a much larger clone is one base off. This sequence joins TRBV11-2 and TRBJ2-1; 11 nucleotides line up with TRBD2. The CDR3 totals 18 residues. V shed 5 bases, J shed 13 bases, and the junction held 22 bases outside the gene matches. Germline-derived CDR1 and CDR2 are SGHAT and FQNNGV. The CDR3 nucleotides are TGTGCCAGCAGCCGAACCCGAAACTTAGCGGGAGGGCTAGAGACCCAGTTCTTC. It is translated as CASSRTRNLAGGLETQFF.

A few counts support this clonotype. This CDR3 is CSATGQRSYEQYF. The CDR3 DNA reads TGCAGTGCCACGGGACAGCGTTCCTACGAGCAGTACTTC. The rearrangement joins TRBV20-1 to TRBJ2-7; 7 bases agree with TRBD1. CDR1 DFQATT and CDR2 SNEGSKA come from the germline V gene (reference sequence). The V segment lost 6 bases and the J segment 1 base; nucleotides outside the gene matches: 6. The CDR3 consists of 13 residues.

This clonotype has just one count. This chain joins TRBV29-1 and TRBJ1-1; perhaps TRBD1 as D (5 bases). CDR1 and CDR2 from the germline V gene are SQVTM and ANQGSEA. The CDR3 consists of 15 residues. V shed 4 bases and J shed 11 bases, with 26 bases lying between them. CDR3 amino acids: CSVVGRGSELWEAFF. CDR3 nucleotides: TGCAGCGTTGTAGGTAGGGGAAGTGAACTGTGGGAGGCTTTCTTT.

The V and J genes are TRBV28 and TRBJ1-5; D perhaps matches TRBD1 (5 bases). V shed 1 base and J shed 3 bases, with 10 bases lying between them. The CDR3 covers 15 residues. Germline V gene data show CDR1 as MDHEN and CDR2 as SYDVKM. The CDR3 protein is CASSLLYRNNQPQHF. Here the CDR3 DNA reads TGTGCCAGCAGTTTATTATACAGGAACAATCAGCCCCAGCATTTT.

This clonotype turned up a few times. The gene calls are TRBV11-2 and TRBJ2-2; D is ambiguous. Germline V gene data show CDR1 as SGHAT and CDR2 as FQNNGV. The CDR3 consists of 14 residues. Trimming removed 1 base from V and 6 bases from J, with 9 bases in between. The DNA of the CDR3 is TGTGCCAGCAGCTTAGCACTTGGTTCCGGGGAGCTGTTTTTT. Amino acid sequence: CASSLALGSGELFF.

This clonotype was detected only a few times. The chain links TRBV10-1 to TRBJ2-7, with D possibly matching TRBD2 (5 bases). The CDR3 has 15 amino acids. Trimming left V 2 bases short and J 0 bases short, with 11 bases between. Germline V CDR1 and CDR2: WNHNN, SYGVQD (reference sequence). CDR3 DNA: TGCGCCAGCAGTGAGGGCCGGGGATCCTCCTACGAGCAGTACTTC. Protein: CASSEGRGSSYEQYF.

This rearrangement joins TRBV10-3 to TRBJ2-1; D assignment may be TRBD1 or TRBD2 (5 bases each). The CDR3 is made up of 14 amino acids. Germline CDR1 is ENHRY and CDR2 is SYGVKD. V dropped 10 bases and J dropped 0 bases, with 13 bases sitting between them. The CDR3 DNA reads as TGTGCCAGTAGGGACGGTAGCTCCTACAATGAGCAGTTCTTC. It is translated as CASRDGSSYNEQFF.